Listed below are T cell receptor beta chains from one sample, sequenced in a study of T cell responses to AZD1222 COVID-19 vaccine. Sequenced by immunoSEQ multiplex PCR; TCRdb stores in-frame clones only, minus some. The sample includes about 150,000 clones, 80% to 95% of them seen just once. The source material was peripheral blood, sampled 28 days after the second AZD1222 dose. The receptors were sampled from an adult who received the AZD1222 COVID-19 vaccine. CDR3s include the opening cysteine and the closing phenylalanine or tryptophan. Each record gives: V gene, D gene, clone size, J gene, CDR3 DNA, CDR3 protein. A D gene is named only where the DNA matches it firmly. The size entry is marked missing in some rows and otherwise reads once, few, many or a size class.

V gene: TRBV7-8
D gene: -
clone size: -
J gene: TRBJ1-2
CDR3 DNA: TGTGCCAGCAGCGTCGGGGGACTACGAGGCTACACCTTC
CDR3 protein: CASSVGGLRGYTF

V gene: TRBV7-9
D gene: TRBD2
clone size: -
J gene: TRBJ2-5
CDR3 DNA: TGTGCCAGCAGCGCGACTAGCCAGGCCACCCAGTACTTC
CDR3 protein: CASSATSQATQYF

V gene: TRBV24-1
D gene: -
clone size: -
J gene: TRBJ1-1
CDR3 DNA: TGTGCCACCAGTGTTGGGGCAGCTTTCTTT
CDR3 protein: CATSVGAAFF

V gene: TRBV18
D gene: TRBD1
clone size: -
J gene: TRBJ1-1
CDR3 DNA: TGTGCCAGTACGGGTGGGACAGCGAACACTGAAGCTTTCTTT
CDR3 protein: CASTGGTANTEAFF

V gene: TRBV5-6
D gene: -
clone size: -
J gene: TRBJ1-2
CDR3 DNA: TGTGCCAGCAGCCCCGGGGAAACCAGCTATGGCTACACCTTC
CDR3 protein: CASSPGETSYGYTF

V gene: TRBV19
D gene: -
clone size: -
J gene: TRBJ1-4
CDR3 DNA: TGTGCCAGTAGTATAGTCGGAGAGGGTGAAAAACTGTTTTTT
CDR3 protein: CASSIVGEGEKLFF

V gene: TRBV19
D gene: TRBD1
clone size: -
J gene: TRBJ1-2
CDR3 DNA: TGTGCCAGTAGTATAGATCTACAGGGGGGTAACTATGGCTACACCTTC
CDR3 protein: CASSIDLQGGNYGYTF

V gene: TRBV19
D gene: -
clone size: -
J gene: TRBJ2-7
CDR3 DNA: TGTGCCAGTGCATCTCTACCCGGCGAGCAGTACTTC
CDR3 protein: CASASLPGEQYF

V gene: TRBV11-2
D gene: -
clone size: -
J gene: TRBJ2-7
CDR3 DNA: TGTGCCAGCAGCTTAGGATGGGGCGGAACCTACGAGCAGTACTTC
CDR3 protein: CASSLGWGGTYEQYF

V gene: TRBV27
D gene: TRBD1
clone size: -
J gene: TRBJ1-1
CDR3 DNA: TGTGCCAGCAGTTCCAGACGACAGGGTGGTAGCACTGAAGCTTTCTTT
CDR3 protein: CASSSRRQGGSTEAFF

V gene: TRBV27
D gene: TRBD1
clone size: -
J gene: TRBJ1-2
CDR3 DNA: TGTGCCAGCAGTCTACAGGGGGGAAACTATGGCTACACCTTC
CDR3 protein: CASSLQGGNYGYTF

V gene: TRBV12-3/TRBV12-4
D gene: -
clone size: -
J gene: TRBJ2-7
CDR3 DNA: TGTGCCAGCACCGGGACGGGCTACGAGCAGTACTTC
CDR3 protein: CASTGTGYEQYF

V gene: TRBV4-1
D gene: -
clone size: -
J gene: TRBJ1-5
CDR3 DNA: TGCGCCAGCAGCCAAGAGGGCTTGACAGTCAGTAGCAATCAGCCCCAGCATTTT
CDR3 protein: CASSQEGLTVSSNQPQHF

V gene: TRBV5-4
D gene: TRBD2
clone size: -
J gene: TRBJ2-5
CDR3 DNA: TGTGCCAGCAGCTTACCGGGAGGGCGGGGGCAAGAGACCCAGTACTTC
CDR3 protein: CASSLPGGRGQETQYF

V gene: TRBV7-9
D gene: TRBD2
clone size: -
J gene: TRBJ2-7
CDR3 DNA: TGTGCCAGCAGCCCGAGGGGGACTAGCGGCTCCTACGAGCAGTACTTC
CDR3 protein: CASSPRGTSGSYEQYF

V gene: TRBV4-1
D gene: TRBD1
clone size: few
J gene: TRBJ2-7
CDR3 DNA: TGCGCCAGCAGCCAGCTGACAGGGAGACGCTACGAGCAGTACTTC
CDR3 protein: CASSQLTGRRYEQYF

V gene: TRBV6-5
D gene: -
clone size: -
J gene: TRBJ1-1
CDR3 DNA: TGTGCCAGCAGTCAACATGGGGGGGGGAACACTGAAGCTTTCTTT
CDR3 protein: CASSQHGGGNTEAFF

V gene: TRBV7-8
D gene: TRBD1
clone size: -
J gene: TRBJ2-7
CDR3 DNA: TGTGCCAGCAGCCAAGGACAGGGGGCCTACGAGCAGTACTTC
CDR3 protein: CASSQGQGAYEQYF

V gene: TRBV27
D gene: -
clone size: -
J gene: TRBJ2-4
CDR3 DNA: TGTGCCAGCAGTAGTCTAGCCAAAAACATTCAGTACTTC
CDR3 protein: CASSSLAKNIQYF

V gene: TRBV5-4
D gene: -
clone size: -
J gene: TRBJ1-4
CDR3 DNA: TGTGCCAGCAGCTTGACAGGGCAAGAAAAACTGTTTTTT
CDR3 protein: CASSLTGQEKLFF

V gene: TRBV10-2
D gene: TRBD1
clone size: -
J gene: TRBJ1-2
CDR3 DNA: TGCGCCAGCGGGGGGACAGGGGATGGCTACACCTTC
CDR3 protein: CASGGTGDGYTF

V gene: TRBV7-9
D gene: TRBD2
clone size: once
J gene: TRBJ2-3
CDR3 DNA: TGTGCCAGCAGCTTAAAAACCCCTAGCGGGTGGAGCACAGATACGCAGTATTTT
CDR3 protein: CASSLKTPSGWSTDTQYF